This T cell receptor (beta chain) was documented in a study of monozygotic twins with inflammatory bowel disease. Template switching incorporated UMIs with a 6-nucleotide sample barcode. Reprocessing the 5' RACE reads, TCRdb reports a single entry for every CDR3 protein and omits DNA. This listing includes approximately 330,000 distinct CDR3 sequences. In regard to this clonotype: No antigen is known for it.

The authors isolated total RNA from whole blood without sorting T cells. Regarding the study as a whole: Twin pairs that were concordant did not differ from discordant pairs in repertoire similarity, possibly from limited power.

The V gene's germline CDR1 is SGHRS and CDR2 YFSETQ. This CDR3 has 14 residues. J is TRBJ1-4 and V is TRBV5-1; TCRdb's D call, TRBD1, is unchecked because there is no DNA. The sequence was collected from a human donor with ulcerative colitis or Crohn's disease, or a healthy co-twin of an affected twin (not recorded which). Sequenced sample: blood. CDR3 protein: CASSLGDPYEKLFF.